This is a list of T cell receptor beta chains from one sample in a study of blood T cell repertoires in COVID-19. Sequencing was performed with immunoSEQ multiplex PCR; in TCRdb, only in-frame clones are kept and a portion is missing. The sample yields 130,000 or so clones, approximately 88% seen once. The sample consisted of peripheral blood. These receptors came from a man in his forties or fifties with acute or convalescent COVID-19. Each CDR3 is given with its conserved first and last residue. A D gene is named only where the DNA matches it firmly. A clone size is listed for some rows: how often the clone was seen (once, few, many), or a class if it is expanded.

CDR3nt: TGTGCCAGCAGCCTGGGACAGATTAACTATGGCTACACCTTC
CDR3aa: CASSLGQINYGYTF
d_gene: TRBD1
abundance: NA
j_gene: TRBJ1-2
v_gene: TRBV5-6

CDR3nt: TGTGCCAGCAGCCCGACAGGGAACACTGAAGCTTTCTTT
CDR3aa: CASSPTGNTEAFF
d_gene: NA
abundance: NA
j_gene: TRBJ1-1
v_gene: TRBV6-5

CDR3nt: TGTGCCAGCGGACTATCGGGGTTGTGGAATGAGCAGTTCTTC
CDR3aa: CASGLSGLWNEQFF
d_gene: NA
abundance: NA
j_gene: TRBJ2-1
v_gene: TRBV11-3

CDR3nt: TGCGCCAGCAGGGACGGGACAGGGTGGGCAGATACGCAGTATTTT
CDR3aa: CASRDGTGWADTQYF
d_gene: TRBD1
abundance: NA
j_gene: TRBJ2-3
v_gene: TRBV10-2

CDR3nt: TGTGCCAGCAGCCAAGATCGGCGGGGTGAAGCTTTCTTT
CDR3aa: CASSQDRRGEAFF
d_gene: NA
abundance: NA
j_gene: TRBJ1-1
v_gene: TRBV14

CDR3nt: TGTGCCAGCACCATCGCCGGGACATCCTTCTACGAGCAGTACTTC
CDR3aa: CASTIAGTSFYEQYF
d_gene: NA
abundance: NA
j_gene: TRBJ2-7
v_gene: TRBV6-5

CDR3nt: TGTGCCAGCAGCCAGACGCAAGGGGGGGCCTACTACGAGCAGTACTTC
CDR3aa: CASSQTQGGAYYEQYF
d_gene: NA
abundance: NA
j_gene: TRBJ2-7
v_gene: TRBV11-2

CDR3nt: TGTGCCAGTAGGGGGACTAGCGGGAGTACTGAGCAGTTCTTC
CDR3aa: CASRGTSGSTEQFF
d_gene: TRBD2
abundance: NA
j_gene: TRBJ2-1
v_gene: TRBV19

CDR3nt: TGCAGCCATCCGGCGGGGGGGGCAGACGAGCAGTACTTC
CDR3aa: CSHPAGGADEQYF
d_gene: TRBD2
abundance: NA
j_gene: TRBJ2-7
v_gene: TRBV29-1

CDR3nt: TGCAGCGTTGAAGGTTTGGAGGAAGGAGCTTTCTTT
CDR3aa: CSVEGLEEGAFF
d_gene: NA
abundance: once
j_gene: TRBJ1-1
v_gene: TRBV29-1

CDR3nt: TGTGCCACCAGTGAAACAGGGGGCGGAACAGATACGCAGTATTTT
CDR3aa: CATSETGGGTDTQYF
d_gene: TRBD1
abundance: NA
j_gene: TRBJ2-3
v_gene: TRBV24-1

CDR3nt: TGTGCCAGCAGCACACCGGGACAAGATGAAGAGACCCAGTACTTC
CDR3aa: CASSTPGQDEETQYF
d_gene: NA
abundance: NA
j_gene: TRBJ2-5
v_gene: TRBV21-1

CDR3nt: TGTGCCAGCAGCTTGTTTGGCGGGAGCAATCAGCCCCAGCATTTT
CDR3aa: CASSLFGGSNQPQHF
d_gene: NA
abundance: NA
j_gene: TRBJ1-5
v_gene: TRBV5-6

CDR3nt: TGTGCCAGCAGCTTGGGACAGGGCTCATACGAGCAGTACTTC
CDR3aa: CASSLGQGSYEQYF
d_gene: TRBD1
abundance: NA
j_gene: TRBJ2-7
v_gene: TRBV5-4

CDR3nt: TGCGCCAGCAGCCTAGCGGGAGTTTCCTACAATGAGCAGTTCTTC
CDR3aa: CASSLAGVSYNEQFF
d_gene: TRBD2
abundance: NA
j_gene: TRBJ2-1
v_gene: TRBV5-1

CDR3nt: TGCGCCAGCAGCCAAGACAGACTAGCGGGAGCCGAGCAGTACTTC
CDR3aa: CASSQDRLAGAEQYF
d_gene: TRBD2
abundance: once
j_gene: TRBJ2-7
v_gene: TRBV4-3